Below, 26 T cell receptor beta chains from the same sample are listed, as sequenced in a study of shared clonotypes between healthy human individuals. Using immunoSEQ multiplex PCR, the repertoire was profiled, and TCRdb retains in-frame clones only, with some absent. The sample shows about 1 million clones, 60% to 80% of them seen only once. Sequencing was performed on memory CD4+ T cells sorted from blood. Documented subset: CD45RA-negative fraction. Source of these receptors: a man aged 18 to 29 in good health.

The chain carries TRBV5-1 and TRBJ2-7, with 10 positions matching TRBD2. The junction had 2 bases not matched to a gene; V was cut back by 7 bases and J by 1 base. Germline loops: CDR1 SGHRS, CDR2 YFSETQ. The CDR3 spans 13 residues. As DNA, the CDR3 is TGCGCCAGCCGGACTAGCGGTTCCTACGAGCAGTACTTC. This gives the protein CASRTSGSYEQYF.

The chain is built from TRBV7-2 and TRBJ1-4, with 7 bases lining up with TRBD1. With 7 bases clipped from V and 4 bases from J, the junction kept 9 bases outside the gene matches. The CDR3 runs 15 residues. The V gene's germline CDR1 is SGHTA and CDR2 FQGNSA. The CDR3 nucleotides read TGTGCCAGCACCCCTTCGACAGGGAGTAATGAAAAACTGTTTTTT. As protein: CASTPSTGSNEKLFF.

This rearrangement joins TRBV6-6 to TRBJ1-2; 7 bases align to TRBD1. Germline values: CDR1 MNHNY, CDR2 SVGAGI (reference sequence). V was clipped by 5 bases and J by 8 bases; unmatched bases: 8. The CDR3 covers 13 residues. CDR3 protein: CASSQDRVEGYTF. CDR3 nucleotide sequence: TGTGCCAGCAGTCAAGACAGGGTTGAAGGCTACACCTTC.

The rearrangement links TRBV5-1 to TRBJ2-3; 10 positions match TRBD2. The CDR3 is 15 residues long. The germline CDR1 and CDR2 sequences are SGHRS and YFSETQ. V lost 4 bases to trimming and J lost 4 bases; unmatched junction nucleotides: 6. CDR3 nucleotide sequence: TGCGCCAGCAGCCCGCGAGCGGGGGGGCCAGATACGCAGTATTTT. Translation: CASSPRAGGPDTQYF.

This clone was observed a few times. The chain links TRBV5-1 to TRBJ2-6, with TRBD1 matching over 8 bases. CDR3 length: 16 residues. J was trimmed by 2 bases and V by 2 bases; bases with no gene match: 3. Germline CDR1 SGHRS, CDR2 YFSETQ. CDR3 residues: CASSFQGAPGANVLTF. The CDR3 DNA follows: TGCGCCAGCAGCTTTCAGGGGGCTCCTGGGGCCAACGTCCTGACTTTC.

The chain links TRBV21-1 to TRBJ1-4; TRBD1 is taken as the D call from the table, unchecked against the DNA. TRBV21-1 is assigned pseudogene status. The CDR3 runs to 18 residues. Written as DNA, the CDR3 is TGTGCCAGAACGATTCCGTCAGGGGGTCCTGCAACTAATGAAAAACTGTTTTTT. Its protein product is CARTIPSGGPATNEKLFF.

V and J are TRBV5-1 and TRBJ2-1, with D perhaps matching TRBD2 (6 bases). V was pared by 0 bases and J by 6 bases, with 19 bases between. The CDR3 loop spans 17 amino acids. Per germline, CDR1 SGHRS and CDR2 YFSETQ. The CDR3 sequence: CASSLESAGRRANEQFF. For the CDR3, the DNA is TGCGCCAGCAGCTTGGAGTCGGCGGGGCGTAGGGCCAATGAGCAGTTCTTC.

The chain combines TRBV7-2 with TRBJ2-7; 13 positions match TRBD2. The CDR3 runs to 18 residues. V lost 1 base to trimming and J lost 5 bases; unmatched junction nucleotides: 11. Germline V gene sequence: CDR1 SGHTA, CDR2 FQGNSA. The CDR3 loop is CASSLDITSGRAPNEQYF. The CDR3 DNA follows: TGTGCCAGCAGCTTAGACATTACTAGCGGGAGGGCCCCCAACGAGCAGTACTTC.

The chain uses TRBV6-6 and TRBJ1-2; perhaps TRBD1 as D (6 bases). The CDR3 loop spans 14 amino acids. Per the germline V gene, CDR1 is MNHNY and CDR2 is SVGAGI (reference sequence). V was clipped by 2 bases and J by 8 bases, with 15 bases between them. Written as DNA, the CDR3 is TGTGCCAGCAGTTACGATACAGGGCTACGAGGCTACACCTTC. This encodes CASSYDTGLRGYTF.

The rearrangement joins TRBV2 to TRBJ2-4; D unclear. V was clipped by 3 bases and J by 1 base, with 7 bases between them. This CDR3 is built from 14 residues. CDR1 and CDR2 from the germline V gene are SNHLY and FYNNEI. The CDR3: CASSDDTAKNIQYF. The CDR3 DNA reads TGTGCCAGCAGTGACGATACTGCCAAAAACATTCAGTACTTC.

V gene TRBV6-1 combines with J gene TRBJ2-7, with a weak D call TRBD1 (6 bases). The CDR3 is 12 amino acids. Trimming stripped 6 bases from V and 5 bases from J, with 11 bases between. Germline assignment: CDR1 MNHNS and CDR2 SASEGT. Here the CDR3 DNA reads TGTGCCAGCAGCGAGGGGACACACGAGCAGTACTTC. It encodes CASSEGTHEQYF.

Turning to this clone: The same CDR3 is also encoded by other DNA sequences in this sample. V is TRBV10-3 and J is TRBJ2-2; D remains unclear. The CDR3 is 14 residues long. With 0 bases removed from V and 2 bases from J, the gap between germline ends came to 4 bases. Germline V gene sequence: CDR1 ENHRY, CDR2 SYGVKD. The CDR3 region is CAISESRNTGELFF. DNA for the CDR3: TGTGCCATCAGTGAGTCTAGAAACACCGGGGAGCTGTTTTTT.

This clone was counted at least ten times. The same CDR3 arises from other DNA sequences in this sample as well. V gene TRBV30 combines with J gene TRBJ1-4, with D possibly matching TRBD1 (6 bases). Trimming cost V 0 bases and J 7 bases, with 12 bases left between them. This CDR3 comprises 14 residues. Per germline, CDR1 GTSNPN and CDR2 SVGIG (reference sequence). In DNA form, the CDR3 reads TGTGCCTGGAGTGTTGGGGGAGGGGGTGAAAAACTGTTTTTT. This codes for CAWSVGGGGEKLFF.

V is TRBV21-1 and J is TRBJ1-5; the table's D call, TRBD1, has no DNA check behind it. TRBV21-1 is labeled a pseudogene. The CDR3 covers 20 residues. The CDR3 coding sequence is TGTGCCAGCAGCTTACATCTCCCGGCCAGGTTTTCCTATAGCAATCAGCCCCAGCATTTT. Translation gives CASSLHLPARFSYSNQPQHF.

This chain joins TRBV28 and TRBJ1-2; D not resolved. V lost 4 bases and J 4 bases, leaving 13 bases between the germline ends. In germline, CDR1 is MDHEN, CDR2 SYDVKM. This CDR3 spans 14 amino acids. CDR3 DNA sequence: TGTGCCAGCAGTTCCCCCCAGGCCACCTATGGCTACACCTTC. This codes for CASSSPQATYGYTF.

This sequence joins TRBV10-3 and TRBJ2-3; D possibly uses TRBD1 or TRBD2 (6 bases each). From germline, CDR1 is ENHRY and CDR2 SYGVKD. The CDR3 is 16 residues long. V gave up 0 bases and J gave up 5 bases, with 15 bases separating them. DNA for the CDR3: TGTGCCATCAGTGAGTCGACTCCGGGGGCGGGAGATACGCAGTATTTT. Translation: CAISESTPGAGDTQYF.

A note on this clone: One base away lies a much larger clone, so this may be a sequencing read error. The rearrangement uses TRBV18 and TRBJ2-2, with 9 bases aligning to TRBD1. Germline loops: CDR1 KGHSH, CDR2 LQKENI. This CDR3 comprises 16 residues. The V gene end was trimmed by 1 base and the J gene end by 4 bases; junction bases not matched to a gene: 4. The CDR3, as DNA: TGTGCCAGCTCACCACGGGGACAGGGTGGCACCGGGGAGCTGTTTTTT. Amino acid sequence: CASSPRGQGGTGELFF. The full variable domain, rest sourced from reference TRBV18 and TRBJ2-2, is NAGVMQNPRHLVRRRGQEARLRCSPMKGHSHVYWYRQLPEEGLKFMVYLQKENIIDESGMPKERFSAEFPKEGPSILRIQQVVRGDSAAYFCASSPRGQGGTGELFFGEGSRLTVL.

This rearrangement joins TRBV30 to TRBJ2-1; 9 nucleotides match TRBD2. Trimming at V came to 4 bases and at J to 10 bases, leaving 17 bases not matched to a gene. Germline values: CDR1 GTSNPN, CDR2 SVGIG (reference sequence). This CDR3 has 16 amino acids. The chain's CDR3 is CAWISPRAGGRNEQFF. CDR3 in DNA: TGTGCCTGGATTTCCCCCAGAGCGGGGGGTCGCAACGAGCAGTTCTTC.

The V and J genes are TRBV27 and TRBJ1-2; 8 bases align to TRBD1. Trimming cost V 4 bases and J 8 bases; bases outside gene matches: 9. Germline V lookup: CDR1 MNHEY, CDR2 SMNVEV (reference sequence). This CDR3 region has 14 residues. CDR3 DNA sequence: TGTGCCAGCAGTTCGGACAGGGCCGGGAGGGGCTACACCTTC. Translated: CASSSDRAGRGYTF.

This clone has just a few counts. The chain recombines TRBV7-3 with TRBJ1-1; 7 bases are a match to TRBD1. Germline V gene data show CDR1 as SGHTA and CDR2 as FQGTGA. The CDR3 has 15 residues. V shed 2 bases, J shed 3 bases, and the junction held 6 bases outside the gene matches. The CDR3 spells CASSLEGQFYTEAFF. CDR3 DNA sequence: TGTGCCAGCAGCTTAGAGGGACAGTTCTACACTGAAGCTTTCTTT.

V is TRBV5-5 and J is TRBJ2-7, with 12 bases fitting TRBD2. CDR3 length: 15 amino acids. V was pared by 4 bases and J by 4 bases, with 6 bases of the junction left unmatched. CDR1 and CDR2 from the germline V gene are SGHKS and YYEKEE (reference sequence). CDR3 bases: TGTGCCAGCAGCCCCGGACTAGCGGGACCTTACGAGCAGTACTTC. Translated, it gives CASSPGLAGPYEQYF.

The CDR3 reads CASSLGARSQETQYF. DNA for the CDR3: TGCGCCAGCAGCTTGGGGGCCAGGTCCCAAGAGACCCAGTACTTC. The rearrangement uses TRBV5-1 and TRBJ2-5; D ambiguous. The ends were cut back, 0 bases at V and 1 base at J, with 10 bases in the middle. The CDR3 spans 15 residues. CDR1 SGHRS and CDR2 YFSETQ come from the germline V gene.

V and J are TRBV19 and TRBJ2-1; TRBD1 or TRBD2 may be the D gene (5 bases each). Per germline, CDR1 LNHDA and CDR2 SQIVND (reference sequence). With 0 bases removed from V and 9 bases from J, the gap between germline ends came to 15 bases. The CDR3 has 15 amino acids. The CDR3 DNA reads TGTGCCAGTAGTATAGATCCGAGTAGAGGGGCTGAGCAGTTCTTC. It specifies CASSIDPSRGAEQFF.

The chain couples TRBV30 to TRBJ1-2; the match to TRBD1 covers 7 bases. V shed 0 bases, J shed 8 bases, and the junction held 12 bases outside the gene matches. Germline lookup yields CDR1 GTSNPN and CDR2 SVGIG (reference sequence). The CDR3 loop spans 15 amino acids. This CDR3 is CAWSVNRGIIEGYTF. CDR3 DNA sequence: TGTGCCTGGAGTGTCAACAGGGGAATTATCGAGGGCTACACCTTC.

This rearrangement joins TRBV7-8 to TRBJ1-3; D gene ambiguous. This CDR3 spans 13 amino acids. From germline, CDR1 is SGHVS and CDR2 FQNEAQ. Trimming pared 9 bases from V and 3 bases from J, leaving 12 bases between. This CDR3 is CASCPSFGNTIYF. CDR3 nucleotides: TGTGCCAGTTGTCCCTCCTTTGGAAACACCATATATTTT. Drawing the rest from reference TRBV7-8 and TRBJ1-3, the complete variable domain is GAGVSQSPRYKVAKRGQDVALRCDPISGHVSLFWYQQALGQGPEFLTYFQNEAQLDKSGLPSDRFFAERPEGSVSTLKIQRTQQEDSAVYLCASCPSFGNTIYFGEGSWLTVV.

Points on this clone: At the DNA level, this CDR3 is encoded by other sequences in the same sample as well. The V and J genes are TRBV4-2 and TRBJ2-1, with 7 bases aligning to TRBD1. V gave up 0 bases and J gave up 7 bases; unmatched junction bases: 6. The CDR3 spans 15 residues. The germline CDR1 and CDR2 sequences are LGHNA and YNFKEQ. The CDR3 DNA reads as TGTGCCAGCAGCCAAGAGGGCGGCAGGGGGAATGAGCAGTTCTTC. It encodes CASSQEGGRGNEQFF.